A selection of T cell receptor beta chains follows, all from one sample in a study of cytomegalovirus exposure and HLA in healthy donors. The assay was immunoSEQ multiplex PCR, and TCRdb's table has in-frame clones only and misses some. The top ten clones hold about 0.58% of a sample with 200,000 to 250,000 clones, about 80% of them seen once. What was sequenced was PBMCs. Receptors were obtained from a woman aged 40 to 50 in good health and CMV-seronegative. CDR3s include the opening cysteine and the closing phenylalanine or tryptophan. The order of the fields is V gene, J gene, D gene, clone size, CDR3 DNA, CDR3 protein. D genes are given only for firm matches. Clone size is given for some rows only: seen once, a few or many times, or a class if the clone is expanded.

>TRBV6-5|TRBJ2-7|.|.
.
CASSSSGTVSYEQYF
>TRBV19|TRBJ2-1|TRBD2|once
TGTGCCAGTAGGACTAGCGGGGGGACGGCTGAGCAGTTCTTC
CASRTSGGTAEQFF
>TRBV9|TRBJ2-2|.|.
TGTGCCACCGCCCCAGGAGCGGCGAACACCGGGGAGCTGTTTTTT
CATAPGAANTGELFF
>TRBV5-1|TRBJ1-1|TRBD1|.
TGCGCCAGCAGCTTGGGGACAGGGGTAACAATCACTGAAGCTTTCTTT
CASSLGTGVTITEAFF
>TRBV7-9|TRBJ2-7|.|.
TGTGCCAGCAGCCTGACCGACAGACCATACGAGCAGTACTTC
CASSLTDRPYEQYF
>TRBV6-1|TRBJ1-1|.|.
TGTGCCAGTAAAAGGACGGGAGGTGGGAACACTGAAGCTTTCTTT
CASKRTGGGNTEAFF
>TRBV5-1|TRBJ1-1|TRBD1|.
TGCGCCAGCAGCGAACCGGGACAGGGGGACACTGAAGCTTTCTTT
CASSEPGQGDTEAFF
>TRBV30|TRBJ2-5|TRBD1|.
TGTGCCTGGAGTAAGGTCAGGGGGGAGACCCAGTACTTC
CAWSKVRGETQYF
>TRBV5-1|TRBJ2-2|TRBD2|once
TGCGCCAGCAGCTTCATAGCGGGGGGCCCCGGGGAGCTGTTTTTT
CASSFIAGGPGELFF
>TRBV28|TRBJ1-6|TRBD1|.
TGTGCCAGCAGCGGTCGGACAGGCCGTAATTCACCCCTCCACTTT
CASSGRTGRNSPLHF
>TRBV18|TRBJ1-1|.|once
TGTGCCAGCTCACACAGCACTGAAGCTTTCTTT
CASSHSTEAFF
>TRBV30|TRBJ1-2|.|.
TGTGCCTGGAGTGGCCGGGACATCCCTACCAACTATGGCTACACCTTC
CAWSGRDIPTNYGYTF
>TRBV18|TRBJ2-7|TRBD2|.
TGTGCCAGCTCACCCTTGGGACTAAACCCCTACGAGCAGTACTTC
CASSPLGLNPYEQYF
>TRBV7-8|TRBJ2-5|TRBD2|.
TGTGCCAGCAGCCTCCTAGCGGGGGGGCCGGTGGAGACCCAGTACTTC
CASSLLAGGPVETQYF
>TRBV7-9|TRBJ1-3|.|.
TGTTCCAGCAGCTTAGGACAGTTGGGCCACACCATATATTTT
CSSSLGQLGHTIYF
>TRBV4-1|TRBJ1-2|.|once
TGCGCCAGCAGCCCCCACGGACAGCCCAACTATGGCTACACCTTC
CASSPHGQPNYGYTF
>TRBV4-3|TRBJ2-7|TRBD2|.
TGCGCCAGCAGCCAAGGGACTAGCGGGTACGAGCAGTACTTC
CASSQGTSGYEQYF
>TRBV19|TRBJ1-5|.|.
TGTGCCAGTACTAACAGCAGAGGGTCCCATCAGCCCCAGCATTTT
CASTNSRGSHQPQHF
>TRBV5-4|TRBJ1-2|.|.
TGTGCCAGCAGCCAAACGGGCAGGGAAAGCGGCTACACCTTC
CASSQTGRESGYTF
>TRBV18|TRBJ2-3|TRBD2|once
TGTGCCAGCTCACCACTGGTAGCGGGTGATACGCAGTATTTT
CASSPLVAGDTQYF
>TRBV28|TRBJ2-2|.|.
TGTGCCAGCAGAACACAGGGACGGACCGGGGAGCTGTTTTTT
CASRTQGRTGELFF
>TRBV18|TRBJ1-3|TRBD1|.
TGTGCCAGCTCACTCTCACAGGGGGCGGCTGGAAACACCATATATTTT
CASSLSQGAAGNTIYF
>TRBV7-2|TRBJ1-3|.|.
TGTGCCAGCAGCTTAGTCTGGGCCGGGGGGACCCACTCTGGAAACACCATATATTTT
CASSLVWAGGTHSGNTIYF
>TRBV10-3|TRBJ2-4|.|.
TGTGCCACCGCGGGGCCTGAAAACATTCAGTACTTC
CATAGPENIQYF
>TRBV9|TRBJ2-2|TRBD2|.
TGTGCCAGCAGCGTAGGAGGGCAGGGGACTAGGAACACCGGGGAGCTGTTTTTT
CASSVGGQGTRNTGELFF
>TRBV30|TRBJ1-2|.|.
TGTGCCTGGAGTGACGCGAGACAGTATGGCTACACCTTC
CAWSDARQYGYTF
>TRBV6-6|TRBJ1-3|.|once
TGTGCCAGCAGTCGAGGGCCCGGATCCTCTGGAAACACCATATATTTT
CASSRGPGSSGNTIYF
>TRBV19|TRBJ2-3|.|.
TGTGCCAGTAGTATAACTATCAGGGATCCAGATACGCAGTATTTT
CASSITIRDPDTQYF
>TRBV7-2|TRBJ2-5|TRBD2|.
TGTGCCAGCAGCTTAGGGGGCCTAGCGGGATCAGAGACCCAGTACTTC
CASSLGGLAGSETQYF
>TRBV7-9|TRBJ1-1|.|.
TGTGCCGGAGGTCAATCCACTGAAGCTTTCTTT
CAGGQSTEAFF
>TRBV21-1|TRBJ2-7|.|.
TGTGCCAGCAGCAAGGGGAGGCGGGGAAGTCTTAGAAAACGATCCTACGAGCAGTACTTC
CASSKGRRGSLRKRSYEQYF
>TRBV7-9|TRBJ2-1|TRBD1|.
TGTGCCGACAGGGTCGTTGTCAATGAGCAGTTCTTC
CADRVVVNEQFF
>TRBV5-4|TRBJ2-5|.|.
TGTGCCAGCAGCCCCCAGGGGACCAATCGGGAGACCCAGTACTTC
CASSPQGTNRETQYF
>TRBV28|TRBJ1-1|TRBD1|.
TGTGCCAGCAGCAGATCTGGGACAGCAGTTGAAGCTTTCTTT
CASSRSGTAVEAFF
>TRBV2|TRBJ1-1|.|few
TGTGCCAGCAGCGGCGGGGGGGGAGGAAGGGCTTTCTTT
CASSGGGGGRAFF
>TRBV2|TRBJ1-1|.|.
TGTGCCAGCAGCCTCCGACGGCAGGGCCTATTGAACACTGAAGCTTTCTTT
CASSLRRQGLLNTEAFF
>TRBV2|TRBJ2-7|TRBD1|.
TGTGCCAGCGAGGCGAACAGGGGAGACGAGCAGTACTTC
CASEANRGDEQYF
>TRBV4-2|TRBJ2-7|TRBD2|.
TGTGCCAGCAGGGACCTAGCGGGGGGCGGCAACGAGCAGTACTTC
CASRDLAGGGNEQYF
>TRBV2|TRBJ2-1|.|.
TGTGCCAGCAGAGAGGATGTTAGCTCCTACAATGAGCAGTTCTTC
CASREDVSSYNEQFF
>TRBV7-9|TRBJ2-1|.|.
TGTGCCAGCAGCTTAGGTTGGCCCTACAATGAGCAGTTCTTC
CASSLGWPYNEQFF
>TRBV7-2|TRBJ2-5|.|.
TGTGCCAGCAGCTCAGTCGGAGGGAAGACCCAGTACTTC
CASSSVGGKTQYF
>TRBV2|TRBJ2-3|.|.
TGTGCCAGCAGTCAAACATCTAGCACAGATACGCAGTATTTT
CASSQTSSTDTQYF
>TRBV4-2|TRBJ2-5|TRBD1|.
TGTGCCAGCAGCCAACCGGGACAGGGAACCTCGGGGGAGACCCAGTACTTC
CASSQPGQGTSGETQYF
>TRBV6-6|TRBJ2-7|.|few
TGTGCCAGCCAAAATTTTCAGGAGCAGTACTTC
CASQNFQEQYF
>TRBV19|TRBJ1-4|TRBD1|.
TGTGCCAGCCTCAACAGGGGCCCGAATGAAAAACTGTTTTTT
CASLNRGPNEKLFF
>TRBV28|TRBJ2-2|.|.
TGTGCCAGCAGTTTTGGTAGCCTACCGAACACCGGGGAGCTGTTTTTT
CASSFGSLPNTGELFF
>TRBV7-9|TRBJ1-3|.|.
TGTGCCAGCAGCTTCCCGACAGACGGAAACACCATATATTTT
CASSFPTDGNTIYF
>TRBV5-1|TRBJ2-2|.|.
TGCGCCAGCAGCTTGGGAAAGGGGACTTCGAACACCGGGGAGCTGTTTTTT
CASSLGKGTSNTGELFF
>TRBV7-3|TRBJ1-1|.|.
TGTGCCAGCAGCTTAAGAAAAAAACAGTATGAAGCTTTCTTT
CASSLRKKQYEAFF
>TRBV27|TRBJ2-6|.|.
TGTGCCAGCAGCCTCGGGGTTGAGGCCAACGTCCTGACTTTC
CASSLGVEANVLTF